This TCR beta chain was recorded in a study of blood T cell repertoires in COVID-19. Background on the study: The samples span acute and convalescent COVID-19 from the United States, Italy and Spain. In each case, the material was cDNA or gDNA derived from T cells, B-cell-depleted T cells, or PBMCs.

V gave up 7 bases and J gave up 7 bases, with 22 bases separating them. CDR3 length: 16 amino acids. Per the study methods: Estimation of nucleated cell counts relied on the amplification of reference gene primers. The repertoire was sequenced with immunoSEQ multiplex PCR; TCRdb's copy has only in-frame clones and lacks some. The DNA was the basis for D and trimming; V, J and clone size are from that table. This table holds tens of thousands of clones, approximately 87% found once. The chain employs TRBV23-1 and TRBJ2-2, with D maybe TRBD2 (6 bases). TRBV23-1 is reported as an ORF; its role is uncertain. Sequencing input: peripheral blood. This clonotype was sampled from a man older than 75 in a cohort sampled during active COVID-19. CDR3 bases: TGCGCCAGCATCCCCAGGGACTTGGGGGACGGCGGGGAGCTGTTTTTT. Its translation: CASIPRDLGDGGELFF.